This T cell receptor (beta chain) was identified in a study of identifying expanded T cells in peripheral blood. Findings of the study overall: Over approximately two and four weeks, about 15 and 18 clones changed, versus around 1.3 between replicates. Clone count variance between two-week samples rose with total template count.

The repertoire was sequenced with immunoSEQ multiplex PCR; TCRdb's copy has only in-frame clones and lacks some. The sample carries roughly 90,000 clones, roughly 85% recorded once. Deletions cut 2 bases from V and 6 bases from J, with 3 bases between. Germline values: CDR1 SGHDT, CDR2 YYEEEE. This CDR3 has 11 amino acids. With respect to this clone: Its matching antigen is unknown.

The TCR was taken from a person aged 18 to 70 in good health. The rearrangement links TRBV5-6 to TRBJ2-1; D gene ambiguous. Input material: blood. In DNA form, the CDR3 reads TGTGCCAGCAGCTTCTTCAATGAGCAGTTCTTC. This gives the protein CASSFFNEQFF. The whole variable domain, filled in from reference TRBV5-6 and TRBJ2-1, reads DAGVTQSPTHLIKTRGQQVTLRCSPKSGHDTVSWYQQALGQGPQFIFQYYEEEERQRGNFPDRFSGHQFPNYSSELNVNALLLGDSALYLCASSFFNEQFFGPGTRLTVL.